This is a list of T cell receptor beta chains from one sample in a study of shared clonotypes between healthy human individuals. Repertoires were generated with immunoSEQ multiplex PCR, while TCRdb's copy carries only in-frame clones and drops some. The data hold more than 850,000 clones, with more than 75% observed a single time. Material for sequencing was memory CD4+ T cells from PBMCs. These receptor sequences come from a man between 18 and 29 years old in good health. Some clones in this sample may be carry-over from other donors' samples. CDR3s include the opening cysteine and the closing phenylalanine or tryptophan. Fields, in order: D gene, J gene, clone size, V gene, CDR3 protein, CDR3 DNA. The D gene is left open where the match is weak. Clone size is shown for a subset of rows, as once, few, many or a class of expanded clone.

d_gene: TRBD1
j_gene: TRBJ2-7
abundance: once
v_gene: TRBV28
CDR3aa: CASSSGQGARYEQYF
CDR3nt: TGTGCCAGCAGTTCCGGACAGGGGGCGAGGTACGAGCAGTACTTC

d_gene: -
j_gene: TRBJ2-6
abundance: few
v_gene: TRBV6-1
CDR3aa: CASSVARASGANVLTF
CDR3nt: TGTGCCAGCAGTGTCGCCAGAGCCTCTGGGGCCAACGTCCTGACTTTC

d_gene: -
j_gene: TRBJ2-3
abundance: -
v_gene: TRBV5-1
CDR3aa: CASGGGLGDTQYF
CDR3nt: TGCGCCAGCGGTGGTGGGTTGGGGGATACGCAGTATTTT

d_gene: -
j_gene: TRBJ2-1
abundance: -
v_gene: TRBV6-4
CDR3aa: CASSDGRGAGEQFF
CDR3nt: TGTGCCAGCAGTGACGGACGAGGTGCGGGTGAGCAGTTCTTC

d_gene: -
j_gene: TRBJ1-4
abundance: -
v_gene: TRBV10-3
CDR3aa: CAISAATNEKLFF
CDR3nt: TGTGCCATCAGCGCCGCAACTAATGAAAAACTGTTTTTT

d_gene: -
j_gene: TRBJ1-2
abundance: -
v_gene: TRBV5-6
CDR3aa: CASSLLVDGYTF
CDR3nt: TGTGCCAGCAGCTTGCTGGTTGATGGCTACACCTTC

d_gene: -
j_gene: TRBJ2-3
abundance: -
v_gene: TRBV30
CDR3aa: CAWSWIQNGRSDTQYF
CDR3nt: TGTGCCTGGAGTTGGATTCAGAACGGGAGATCAGATACGCAGTATTTT

d_gene: -
j_gene: TRBJ1-3
abundance: -
v_gene: TRBV18
CDR3aa: CASSPRDRDTIYF
CDR3nt: TGTGCCAGCTCACCACGCGACAGAGACACCATATATTTT

d_gene: -
j_gene: TRBJ2-1
abundance: -
v_gene: TRBV11-3
CDR3aa: CASSSGEYNEQFF
CDR3nt: TGTGCCAGCAGCTCAGGGGAGTACAATGAGCAGTTCTTC

d_gene: -
j_gene: TRBJ2-3
abundance: -
v_gene: TRBV28
CDR3aa: CASSPSKGPGTDTQYF
CDR3nt: TGTGCCAGCAGCCCCTCTAAGGGGCCCGGCACAGATACGCAGTATTTT

d_gene: TRBD1
j_gene: TRBJ1-5
abundance: few
v_gene: TRBV11-2
CDR3aa: CASSLDRATRAQHF
CDR3nt: TGTGCCAGCAGCTTGGACAGGGCAACCAGAGCCCAGCATTTT

d_gene: TRBD1
j_gene: TRBJ1-5
abundance: few
v_gene: TRBV30
CDR3aa: CAWSRTTGGQPQHF
CDR3nt: TGTGCCTGGAGCCGGACGACAGGGGGTCAGCCCCAGCATTTT

d_gene: -
j_gene: TRBJ2-7
abundance: -
v_gene: TRBV10-3
CDR3aa: CAISEGRGSYEQYF
CDR3nt: TGTGCCATCAGTGAGGGTCGAGGGTCCTACGAGCAGTACTTC

d_gene: -
j_gene: TRBJ2-1
abundance: -
v_gene: TRBV7-8
CDR3aa: CASSRLPLYNEQFF
CDR3nt: TGTGCCAGCAGCCGACTACCACTCTACAATGAGCAGTTCTTC

d_gene: -
j_gene: TRBJ2-3
abundance: -
v_gene: TRBV30
CDR3aa: CASYTDTQYF
CDR3nt: TGTGCCTCATACACAGATACGCAGTATTTT

d_gene: TRBD1
j_gene: TRBJ2-7
abundance: few
v_gene: TRBV19
CDR3aa: CASIFKSGTGFLRPYEQYF
CDR3nt: TGTGCCAGTATTTTTAAGTCGGGGACAGGGTTCCTTCGCCCGTACGAGCAGTACTTC

d_gene: -
j_gene: TRBJ1-4
abundance: -
v_gene: TRBV5-1
CDR3aa: CASSLQPATNEKLFF
CDR3nt: TGCGCCAGCAGCTTACAGCCAGCAACTAATGAAAAACTGTTTTTT

d_gene: -
j_gene: TRBJ1-1
abundance: -
v_gene: TRBV27
CDR3aa: CASSFRRGLSTTKGTEAFF
CDR3nt: TGTGCCAGCAGTTTTCGCCGGGGACTAAGCACCACAAAAGGGACTGAAGCTTTCTTT

d_gene: TRBD2
j_gene: TRBJ2-7
abundance: -
v_gene: TRBV6-4
CDR3aa: CASRGGRRESACEYEQYF
CDR3nt: TGTGCCAGCAGGGGTGGGAGGCGGGAGTCGGCTTGTGAATACGAGCAGTACTTC

d_gene: TRBD2
j_gene: TRBJ2-1
abundance: few
v_gene: TRBV2
CDR3aa: CASDRGTSGRGYNEQFF
CDR3nt: TGTGCCAGCGATAGGGGGACTAGCGGGAGAGGGTACAATGAGCAGTTCTTC

d_gene: -
j_gene: TRBJ1-1
abundance: -
v_gene: TRBV25-1
CDR3aa: CASSERSQTGAFF
CDR3nt: TGTGCCAGCAGTGAGCGGTCCCAAACGGGGGCTTTCTTT

d_gene: TRBD1
j_gene: TRBJ1-1
abundance: few
v_gene: TRBV2
CDR3aa: CASSSGQGTTEAFF
CDR3nt: TGTGCCAGCTCGTCCGGACAGGGCACCACTGAAGCTTTCTTT

d_gene: -
j_gene: TRBJ2-7
abundance: few
v_gene: TRBV6-1
CDR3aa: CASSVYARTEQYF
CDR3nt: TGTGCCAGCAGTGTGTACGCCAGGACCGAGCAGTACTTC

d_gene: -
j_gene: TRBJ2-1
abundance: -
v_gene: TRBV5-1
CDR3aa: CASGRGAVYNEQFF
CDR3nt: TGCGCCAGCGGCCGCGGGGCAGTGTACAATGAGCAGTTCTTC

d_gene: -
j_gene: TRBJ2-3
abundance: -
v_gene: TRBV28
CDR3aa: CASRERRGPGTDTQYF
CDR3nt: TGTGCCAGCAGGGAACGGCGGGGGCCTGGCACAGATACGCAGTATTTT

d_gene: -
j_gene: TRBJ1-4
abundance: -
v_gene: TRBV5-1
CDR3aa: CASSLMWGPDEKLFF
CDR3nt: TGCGCCAGCAGCTTAATGTGGGGGCCGGACGAAAAACTGTTTTTT

d_gene: -
j_gene: TRBJ2-7
abundance: -
v_gene: TRBV5-1
CDR3aa: CASSPVTESYEQYF
CDR3nt: TGCGCCAGCAGCCCCGTGACCGAATCCTACGAGCAGTACTTC

d_gene: TRBD2
j_gene: TRBJ2-1
abundance: -
v_gene: TRBV5-1
CDR3aa: CASSLAVGEGTNEQFF
CDR3nt: TGCGCCAGCAGCTTGGCCGTGGGGGAGGGAACCAATGAGCAGTTCTTC

d_gene: -
j_gene: TRBJ1-2
abundance: few
v_gene: TRBV29-1
CDR3aa: CSVERGYGYTF
CDR3nt: TGCAGCGTTGAACGGGGTTATGGCTACACCTTC

d_gene: -
j_gene: TRBJ1-4
abundance: -
v_gene: TRBV18
CDR3aa: CASSYRGVATNEKLFF
CDR3nt: TGTGCCAGCTCCTATCGAGGGGTAGCAACTAATGAAAAACTGTTTTTT

d_gene: -
j_gene: TRBJ1-2
abundance: -
v_gene: TRBV7-8
CDR3aa: CASSLGISLRGYTF
CDR3nt: TGTGCCAGCAGCTTAGGGATCAGCCTCCGGGGCTACACCTTC

d_gene: TRBD2
j_gene: TRBJ2-1
abundance: few
v_gene: TRBV6-1
CDR3aa: CASSAERETAGEQFF
CDR3nt: TGTGCCAGCAGTGCAGAGCGGGAGACTGCTGGGGAGCAGTTCTTC

d_gene: -
j_gene: TRBJ1-1
abundance: once
v_gene: TRBV5-6
CDR3aa: CASSLDRTGRLVATEAFF
CDR3nt: TGTGCCAGCAGCTTGGATCGGACGGGACGGTTGGTAGCCACTGAAGCTTTCTTT

d_gene: -
j_gene: TRBJ1-2
abundance: few
v_gene: TRBV7-2
CDR3aa: CASSYVRDSLGGYTF
CDR3nt: TGTGCCAGCAGTTATGTTCGGGACTCCCTGGGGGGCTACACCTTC

d_gene: -
j_gene: TRBJ1-1
abundance: -
v_gene: TRBV18
CDR3aa: CASSPILNTEAFF
CDR3nt: TGTGCCAGCTCGCCTATCTTAAACACTGAAGCTTTCTTT

d_gene: TRBD1
j_gene: TRBJ1-5
abundance: -
v_gene: TRBV30
CDR3aa: CAWAGQGGQPQHF
CDR3nt: TGTGCCTGGGCGGGGCAGGGGGGACAGCCCCAGCATTTT

d_gene: TRBD1
j_gene: TRBJ1-5
abundance: -
v_gene: TRBV28
CDR3aa: CASRLGTGGNQPQHF
CDR3nt: TGTGCCAGCAGGTTGGGGACAGGGGGCAATCAGCCCCAGCATTTT

d_gene: TRBD2
j_gene: TRBJ2-7
abundance: -
v_gene: TRBV4-1
CDR3aa: CASSQEASGSFSYEQYF
CDR3nt: TGCGCCAGCAGCCAAGAGGCTAGCGGGAGTTTCTCTTACGAGCAGTACTTC

d_gene: TRBD1
j_gene: TRBJ1-5
abundance: -
v_gene: TRBV27
CDR3aa: CASSLGQALNQPQHF
CDR3nt: TGTGCCAGCAGTTTAGGACAGGCCCTAAATCAGCCCCAGCATTTT

d_gene: -
j_gene: TRBJ2-3
abundance: -
v_gene: TRBV18
CDR3aa: CASSPGSTDTQYF
CDR3nt: TGTGCCAGCTCACCTGGTAGCACAGATACGCAGTATTTT

d_gene: -
j_gene: TRBJ2-3
abundance: -
v_gene: TRBV29-1
CDR3aa: CSHLRAGRKDTQYF
CDR3nt: TGCAGTCATCTCAGGGCCGGGCGCAAAGATACGCAGTATTTT

d_gene: TRBD2
j_gene: TRBJ2-3
abundance: -
v_gene: TRBV5-4
CDR3aa: CASSLGAGGYTQYF
CDR3nt: TGTGCCAGCAGCTTGGGGGCGGGAGGGTATACGCAGTATTTT

d_gene: TRBD2
j_gene: TRBJ2-1
abundance: -
v_gene: TRBV7-3
CDR3aa: CASSFGVAGAYNEQFF
CDR3nt: TGTGCCAGCAGCTTTGGGGTAGCGGGAGCGTACAATGAGCAGTTCTTC

d_gene: -
j_gene: TRBJ2-5
abundance: -
v_gene: TRBV7-3
CDR3aa: CASSGGFRETQYF
CDR3nt: TGTGCCAGCAGCGGGGGCTTCCGAGAGACCCAGTACTTC

d_gene: TRBD1
j_gene: TRBJ1-5
abundance: -
v_gene: TRBV2
CDR3aa: CASRGTGANQPQHF
CDR3nt: TGTGCCAGCAGAGGGACAGGGGCAAATCAGCCCCAGCATTTT

d_gene: -
j_gene: TRBJ1-1
abundance: -
v_gene: TRBV7-9
CDR3aa: CASSPLGRTEAFF
CDR3nt: TGTGCCAGCAGCCCCTTGGGTCGGACTGAAGCTTTCTTT

d_gene: -
j_gene: TRBJ2-2
abundance: -
v_gene: TRBV11-2
CDR3aa: CASSLSHGATGELFF
CDR3nt: TGTGCCAGCAGCTTATCCCATGGGGCAACCGGGGAGCTGTTTTTT

d_gene: TRBD1
j_gene: TRBJ1-1
abundance: few
v_gene: TRBV7-3
CDR3aa: CASSRTGGGEAFF
CDR3nt: TGTGCCAGCAGCCGGACAGGGGGAGGTGAAGCTTTCTTT

d_gene: -
j_gene: TRBJ1-2
abundance: -
v_gene: TRBV2
CDR3aa: CASTGRNYGYTF
CDR3nt: TGTGCCAGCACGGGACGAAACTATGGCTACACCTTC

d_gene: -
j_gene: TRBJ1-1
abundance: -
v_gene: TRBV12-5
CDR3aa: CASGLVLSRDRVGDTEAFF
CDR3nt: TGTGCTAGTGGTTTGGTATTGTCCAGGGATCGAGTTGGGGACACTGAAGCTTTCTTT

d_gene: -
j_gene: TRBJ1-4
abundance: few
v_gene: TRBV4-2
CDR3aa: CASSQEGGATNEKLFF
CDR3nt: TGTGCCAGCAGCCAAGAGGGAGGGGCAACTAATGAAAAACTGTTTTTT

d_gene: -
j_gene: TRBJ2-7
abundance: -
v_gene: TRBV6-5
CDR3aa: CASSRPGLGHYEQYF
CDR3nt: TGTGCCAGCAGCAGGCCGGGACTGGGGCACTACGAGCAGTACTTC

d_gene: TRBD1
j_gene: TRBJ2-7
abundance: few
v_gene: TRBV7-8
CDR3aa: CASSSTGTDYEQYF
CDR3nt: TGTGCCAGCAGCTCTACCGGGACAGACTACGAGCAGTACTTC

d_gene: -
j_gene: TRBJ2-5
abundance: -
v_gene: TRBV14
CDR3aa: CASSQVGQPQETQYF
CDR3nt: TGTGCCAGCAGCCAAGTAGGACAGCCCCAAGAGACCCAGTACTTC

d_gene: -
j_gene: TRBJ2-3
abundance: -
v_gene: TRBV29-1
CDR3aa: CSVGVSPGSTDTQYF
CDR3nt: TGCAGCGTTGGTGTGTCCCCGGGAAGCACAGATACGCAGTATTTT

d_gene: -
j_gene: TRBJ2-1
abundance: -
v_gene: TRBV5-1
CDR3aa: CASSPSSDNEQFF
CDR3nt: TGCGCCAGCAGCCCGTCGTCGGACAATGAGCAGTTCTTC

d_gene: -
j_gene: TRBJ2-1
abundance: -
v_gene: TRBV5-4
CDR3aa: CASSQDRPYNEQFF
CDR3nt: TGTGCCAGCAGTCAAGACAGGCCCTACAATGAGCAGTTCTTC